The 23 T cell receptor beta chains in this list originate from one sample, sequenced in a study of response to subunit inactivated influenza vaccine. TCRdb reprocessed the RT-PCR reads with MiXCR, giving one entry per CDR3 protein. This table holds hundreds of thousands of distinct CDR3 sequences, 13% to 15% found once. This sample comprised PBMCs from blood, obtained around two weeks before vaccination. The source of these receptors is a man between 50 and 59 years old who received an inactivated influenza vaccine.

This clonotype was found a few times. This chain joins TRBV6-1 and TRBJ1-2; possibly TRBD1 for D (6 bases). Trimming took off 4 bases at V and 4 bases at J, with 13 bases between the two ends. CDR3 length: 14 residues. Germline CDR1 and CDR2: MNHNS and SASEGT. CDR3 sequence: CASSVTQGSYGYTF. The CDR3 nucleotides are TGTGCCAGCAGTGTCACACAGGGTTCCTATGGCTACACCTTC.

This clonotype was recorded a few times. The chain uses TRBV11-1 and TRBJ2-7, with a tentative D call TRBD2 (6 bases). The V and J ends lost 5 bases and 2 bases respectively, with 16 bases between them. The CDR3 runs 15 residues. CDR1 is SGHAT and CDR2 is FQDESV in the germline V gene (reference sequence). CDR3 amino acids: CASSTRDWGTYEQYF. The CDR3 bases are TGTGCCAGCAGCACTCGGGACTGGGGGACCTACGAGCAGTACTTC.

This clonotype occurred a few times. The chain is built from TRBV5-1 and TRBJ2-7; D not certain. The germline V gene encodes CDR1 SGHRS and CDR2 YFSETQ. The CDR3 has 13 amino acids. Trimming removed 4 bases at V and 3 bases at J, with 11 bases between. Here the CDR3 reads CASSGGAFYEQYF. DNA of the CDR3: TGCGCCAGCAGCGGCGGCGCCTTCTACGAGCAGTACTTC. Supplemented by reference TRBV5-1 and TRBJ2-7, the full variable domain reads KAGVTQTPRYLIKTRGQQVTLSCSPISGHRSVSWYQQTPGQGLQFLFEYFSETQRNKGNFPGRFSGRQFSNSRSEMNVSTLELGDSALYLCASSGGAFYEQYFGPGTRLTVT.

This clonotype was counted between two and nine times. CDR3 residues: CASSHAMGAKGNYEQYF. CDR3 nucleotide sequence: TGCGCCAGCAGCCATGCCATGGGAGCAAAGGGGAACTACGAGCAGTACTTC. This chain joins TRBV4-3 and TRBJ2-7, with D perhaps TRBD1 or TRBD2 (5 bases each). This CDR3 region has 17 residues. Trimming stripped 3 bases from V and 3 bases from J, with 21 bases between. Germline CDR1 reads LGHNA; CDR2 reads YSLEER.

The chain joins TRBV20-1 to TRBJ2-1; TRBD2 matches 9 bases. Germline CDR1 and CDR2: DFQATT and SNEGSKA (reference sequence). V lost 3 bases to trimming and J lost 8 bases; unmatched junction nucleotides: 11. The CDR3 is made up of 15 amino acids. CDR3 DNA: TGCAGTGCTAGCATAGCGGGAGTTAGGGGCGATGAGCAGTTCTTC. This gives the protein CSASIAGVRGDEQFF.

This clonotype was seen only a few times. J is TRBJ1-6 and V is TRBV6-5; D is perhaps TRBD1 (6 bases). The CDR3 totals 12 residues. The V gene lost 7 bases and the J gene lost 11 bases, with 12 bases spanning the gap. Per germline, CDR1 MNHEY and CDR2 SVGAGI. The CDR3 region has the DNA TGTGCCAGCACCCAAGGGGGGGCACCCCTCCACTTT. Residues: CASTQGGAPLHF.

This rearrangement joins TRBV18 to TRBJ2-7, with TRBD2 matching over 9 bases. Looked up from germline, CDR1 is KGHSH and CDR2 is LQKENI. This CDR3 comprises 15 residues. The J segment lost 2 bases and the V segment lost 6 bases, leaving 8 bases of the junction unmatched. For the CDR3, the DNA is TGTGCCAGCTCTGTAGCGGGAGAGAGAACCTACGAGCAGTACTTC. Translated, it gives CASSVAGERTYEQYF.

The rearrangement joins TRBV6-5 to TRBJ2-1; D gene ambiguous. V shed 0 bases and J shed 3 bases, with 9 bases lying between them. The germline CDR1 and CDR2 sequences are MNHEY and SVGAGI. There are 15 residues in the CDR3. CDR3 sequence reads: CASSYSTSDYNEQFF. The DNA for the CDR3 is TGTGCCAGCAGTTACTCGACGTCAGACTACAATGAGCAGTTCTTC.

This clonotype was seen at least ten times. The rearrangement links TRBV12-3 or TRBV12-4 to TRBJ1-5, with D perhaps matching TRBD1 (5 bases). V lost 6 bases and J 2 bases, leaving 14 bases between the germline ends. This CDR3 has 15 amino acids. CDR3 nucleotides: TGTGCCAGCAGCCTCCGGGACGTCCGCAATCAGCCCCAGCATTTT. Translation gives CASSLRDVRNQPQHF.

This clonotype has a handful of counts. CDR3 region: CASSSSLSGGTQYF. The CDR3 DNA reads TGTGCCAGCAGCTCGTCCCTTAGCGGGGGTACGCAGTATTTT. The V gene is TRBV7-2, the J gene TRBJ2-3, with 9 positions matching TRBD2. Trimming at V came to 4 bases and at J to 8 bases, leaving 7 bases not matched to a gene. The CDR3 runs to 14 residues. CDR1 and CDR2 from the germline V gene are SGHTA and FQGNSA. Together with reference TRBV7-2 and TRBJ2-3, the CDR3 gives the full variable domain: GAGVSQSPSNKVTEKGKDVELRCDPISGHTALYWYRQSLGQGLEFLIYFQGNSAPDKSGLPSDRFSAERTGGSVSTLTIQRTQQEDSAVYLCASSSSLSGGTQYFGPGTRLTVL.

This chain uses TRBV9 with TRBJ2-7; 8 bases agree with TRBD1. Germline V CDR1 and CDR2: SGDLS, YYNGEE. J lost 6 bases, V lost 0 bases, and 5 bases had no gene match. The CDR3 is made up of 14 amino acids. The CDR3 sequence: CASSVGDRISEQYF. The DNA for the CDR3 is TGTGCCAGCAGCGTAGGGGACAGGATTAGCGAGCAGTACTTC.

V is TRBV4-3 and J is TRBJ1-4; D call uncertain. Per germline, CDR1 LGHNA and CDR2 YSLEER. V lost 1 base and J 5 bases, leaving 11 bases between the germline ends. This CDR3 comprises 15 residues. The CDR3 protein is CASSQVSARNEKLFF. CDR3 in DNA: TGCGCCAGCAGCCAAGTTTCGGCAAGGAATGAAAAACTGTTTTTT.

This clonotype was seen more than once but under ten times. One end of the junction fails to match germline, which may point to a read error. The V call is TRBV6-2 or TRBV6-3, the J call TRBJ2-1, with TRBD2 matching over 8 bases. Germline V gene data show CDR1 as MNHEY and CDR2 as SVGEGT. The CDR3 is 14 residues long. The CDR3 DNA sequence: TGTGCCAGCAGTTATTCACTCACTAGCGGCCGCCTCCTCTTC. It yields the protein CASSYSLTSGRLLF.

The chain is built from TRBV12-3 or TRBV12-4 and TRBJ1-3; D remains unclear. The CDR3 has 11 residues. With 5 bases removed from V and 8 bases from J, the gap between germline ends came to 7 bases. The CDR3 DNA sequence: TGTGCCAGCAGTCCGTACTACACCATATATTTT. It encodes CASSPYYTIYF.

This clonotype was counted many times. V usage is TRBV12-3 or TRBV12-4 and J usage is TRBJ1-1; D not certain. V was pared by 8 bases and J by 5 bases, with 15 bases between. The CDR3 loop spans 13 amino acids. The CDR3 DNA reads TGTGCCAGCGGTACCCTGCTCGCAACTGAAGCTTTCTTT. This sequence encodes CASGTLLATEAFF.

This clonotype was seen more than once but under ten times. The rearrangement links TRBV20-1 to TRBJ1-5; D uncertain. V dropped 3 bases and J dropped 0 bases, with 9 bases sitting between them. The CDR3 runs to 14 residues. The germline CDR1 and CDR2 sequences are DFQATT and SNEGSKA (reference sequence). As DNA, the CDR3 is TGCAGTGCTAGGCCGTTCGATAGCAATCAGCCCCAGCATTTT. It encodes CSARPFDSNQPQHF.

The chain joins TRBV10-3 to TRBJ2-3; TRBD1 matches at 8 bases. Germline CDR1 and CDR2: ENHRY and SYGVKD. CDR3 length: 15 amino acids. With V trimmed by 6 bases and J by 1 base, 6 bases remained unmatched. This chain's CDR3 is CAIRAQTGGTDTQYF. The CDR3 nucleotides are TGTGCCATCAGAGCCCAGACAGGGGGCACAGATACGCAGTATTTT.

There are a few counts of this clonotype. J is TRBJ2-1 and V is TRBV29-1, with 9 bases identical to TRBD1. The CDR3 is 15 residues long. The junction had 7 bases not matched to a gene; V was cut back by 7 bases and J by 0 bases. Germline loops: CDR1 SQVTM, CDR2 ANQGSEA. CDR3: CSASGTGPSYNEQFF. The CDR3 DNA reads as TGCAGCGCTTCCGGGACAGGGCCCTCCTACAATGAGCAGTTCTTC.

The chain couples TRBV9 to TRBJ2-5, with TRBD2 matching over 9 bases. After removal of 3 bases from V and 2 bases from J, the junction contained 5 bases not matched to a gene. Germline CDR1 and CDR2: SGDLS and YYNGEE. CDR3 length: 15 residues. This CDR3 is CASSGLAGVQETQYF. In nucleotides, the CDR3 is TGTGCCAGCAGCGGATTAGCGGGAGTTCAAGAGACCCAGTACTTC.

This clonotype was observed a few times. The chain uses TRBV28 and TRBJ2-5, with D possibly being TRBD1 (7 bases). V shed 4 bases and J shed 4 bases, with 22 bases lying between them. The CDR3 has 17 amino acids. Germline V gene lookup returns CDR1 MDHEN and CDR2 SYDVKM. CDR3 bases: TGTGCCAGCAGTTCCACCAGGGGGGCCCCAGGGCGAGAGACCCAGTACTTC. This encodes CASSSTRGAPGRETQYF.

This clonotype appeared a few times. The V and J genes are TRBV12-3 or TRBV12-4 and TRBJ1-4; D is unclear. With 6 bases removed from V and 6 bases from J, the gap between germline ends came to 14 bases. This CDR3 spans 14 amino acids. The CDR3, as DNA: TGTGCCAGCAGCACAAGAGATAGGGATGAAAAACTGTTTTTT. This gives the protein CASSTRDRDEKLFF.

This clonotype was seen more than once but under ten times. The chain links TRBV5-1 to TRBJ2-2; D gene uncertain. Germline V CDR1 and CDR2: SGHRS, YFSETQ. The V and J ends lost 3 bases and 0 bases respectively, with 12 bases between them. This CDR3 is built from 16 residues. The CDR3 loop reads CASSYRADANTGELFF. CDR3 nucleotides: TGCGCCAGCAGCTATAGGGCAGACGCGAACACCGGGGAGCTGTTTTTT.

This clonotype was observed a few times. The genes are TRBV19 and TRBJ2-5; 7 nucleotides align to TRBD1. The CDR3 is 13 residues long. The V segment lost 4 bases and the J segment 5 bases; nucleotides outside the gene matches: 4. Germline CDR1 reads LNHDA; CDR2 reads SQIVND (reference sequence). Here the CDR3 DNA reads TGTGCCAGTAGTACGACGACAGGGGAGACCCAGTACTTC. It is translated as CASSTTTGETQYF. Looking up the rest from reference TRBV19 and TRBJ2-5 gives the full variable domain: DGGITQSPKYLFRKEGQNVTLSCEQNLNHDAMYWYRQDPGQGLRLIYYSQIVNDFQKGDIAEGYSVSREKKESFPLTVTSAQKNPTAFYLCASSTTTGETQYFGPGTRLLVL.